Presented here are 28 T cell receptor beta chains from one specimen sequenced in a study of shared clonotypes between healthy human individuals. Clones were read by immunoSEQ multiplex PCR, and TCRdb kept only the in-frame ones, dropping some. Seen here are around 700,000 clones, 60% to 75% observed once, and the top ten hold roughly 2%. The sample consisted of memory CD4+ T cells sorted from blood. As for subset: CD45RA-negative fraction. These receptors were collected from a woman in her 30s in good health.

J is TRBJ1-1 and V is TRBV19, with a tentative D call TRBD1 (5 bases). V lost 3 bases, J lost 5 bases, and 22 bases lay in between. Germline V lookup: CDR1 LNHDA, CDR2 SQIVND (reference sequence). This CDR3 is built from 17 residues. The CDR3 region is CASSMPRGRWGDTEAFF. In nucleotides, the CDR3 is TGTGCCAGTAGTATGCCCCGGGGACGGTGGGGAGATACTGAAGCTTTCTTT.

The chain links TRBV18 to TRBJ1-2, with TRBD1 matching over 7 bases. Germline V gene sequence: CDR1 KGHSH, CDR2 LQKENI. This CDR3 spans 12 amino acids. Unmatched junction bases numbered 6, after V lost 8 bases and J lost 6 bases. DNA of the CDR3: TGTGCCAGCACAGGGGACAGCCATGGCTACACCTTC. It yields the protein CASTGDSHGYTF. Complete variable domain (other parts from reference TRBV18 and TRBJ1-2): NAGVMQNPRHLVRRRGQEARLRCSPMKGHSHVYWYRQLPEEGLKFMVYLQKENIIDESGMPKERFSAEFPKEGPSILRIQQVVRGDSAAYFCASTGDSHGYTFGSGTRLTVV.

J is TRBJ1-4 and V is TRBV2; possibly TRBD1 for D (5 bases). CDR3 size: 17 residues. Trimming took off 2 bases at V and 4 bases at J, with 17 bases between the two ends. The germline CDR1 and CDR2 sequences are SNHLY and FYNNEI. The CDR3: CASSESGRRDHNEKLFF. CDR3 nucleotides: TGTGCCAGCAGTGAATCAGGGAGGAGGGATCATAATGAAAAACTGTTTTTT. The full variable domain, with the rest looked up from reference TRBV2 and TRBJ1-4, is EPEVTQTPSHQVTQMGQEVILRCVPISNHLYFYWYRQILGQKVEFLVSFYNNEISEKSEIFDDQFSVERPDGSNFTLKIRSTKLEDSAMYFCASSESGRRDHNEKLFFGSGTQLSVL.

This clone was counted many times. The CDR3 region has the DNA TGTGCCAGTAGTCTCGTAGCGGGGAACTCCTACGAGCAGTACTTC. Amino acids: CASSLVAGNSYEQYF. The V call is TRBV19, the J call TRBJ2-7; 8 nucleotides agree with TRBD2. This CDR3 has 15 amino acids. Germline V gives CDR1 LNHDA, CDR2 SQIVND (reference sequence). V shed 5 bases and J 0 bases; nucleotides not matched to a gene: 6.

This clone was seen once. This chain links TRBV7-9 with TRBJ1-3; D is ambiguous. The CDR3 has 12 residues. V was trimmed by 5 bases and J by 3 bases, leaving 5 bases between them. Per the germline V gene, CDR1 is SEHNR and CDR2 is FQNEAQ (reference sequence). The CDR3, as DNA: TGTGCCAGCAGCCTACTTGGAAACACCATATATTTT. It yields the protein CASSLLGNTIYF.

This chain links TRBV5-5 with TRBJ2-7; 11 bases agree with TRBD2. V trimming: 5 bases; J trimming: 7 bases; junction bases outside the gene matches: 8. Per the germline V gene, CDR1 is SGHKS and CDR2 is YYEKEE (reference sequence). There are 14 residues in the CDR3. CDR3 sequence reads: CASRGSGRASEQYF. In DNA form, the CDR3 reads TGTGCCAGCAGAGGTAGCGGGAGGGCGAGTGAGCAGTACTTC. The whole variable domain, remainder taken from reference TRBV5-5 and TRBJ2-7, is DAGVTQSPTHLIKTRGQQVTLRCSPISGHKSVSWYQQVLGQGPQFIFQYYEKEERGRGNFPDRFSARQFPNYSSELNVNALLLGDSALYLCASRGSGRASEQYFGPGTRLTVT.

The rearrangement uses TRBV29-1 and TRBJ1-1; D unclear. CDR1 and CDR2 from the germline V gene are SQVTM and ANQGSEA. This CDR3 contains 15 residues. Deletions cut 0 bases from V and 0 bases from J, with 11 bases between. The CDR3 protein is CSVEDTGGMNTEAFF. In nucleotides, the CDR3 is TGCAGCGTTGAAGACACTGGAGGGATGAACACTGAAGCTTTCTTT.

The V gene is TRBV4-2, the J gene TRBJ2-6; no definite D call. Germline V gives CDR1 LGHNA, CDR2 YNFKEQ. Trimming cost V 3 bases and J 4 bases, with 10 bases left between them. CDR3 length: 15 amino acids. CDR3 sequence (DNA): TGTGCCAGCAGCCACGAGCAGTCCGGGGCCAACGTCCTGACTTTC. Translating gives CASSHEQSGANVLTF.

The rearrangement links TRBV12-5 to TRBJ2-1; D not certain. The length of the CDR3 is 16 residues. CDR1 is LGHNT and CDR2 is FRNRAP in the germline V gene. V dropped 7 bases and J dropped 1 base, with 17 bases sitting between them. The CDR3 loop is CASAYINPDSYNEQFF. The CDR3 DNA reads TGTGCTAGTGCCTACATAAATCCTGATTCCTACAATGAGCAGTTCTTC.

This clone occurred a few times. This CDR3 is CASSYLVGKYNEQFF. The DNA of the CDR3 is TGTGCCAGCAGTTACCTTGTCGGGAAGTACAATGAGCAGTTCTTC. The V call is TRBV6-6, the J call TRBJ2-1; maybe TRBD2 (5 bases). Trimming removed 2 bases at V and 4 bases at J, with 12 bases between. Looked up from germline, CDR1 is MNHNY and CDR2 is SVGAGI (reference sequence). The CDR3 totals 15 residues.

This chain joins TRBV28 and TRBJ2-5; TRBD1 aligns across 7 bases. There are 14 residues in the CDR3. V shed 5 bases, J shed 1 base, and the junction held 4 bases outside the gene matches. Germline V gene sequence: CDR1 MDHEN, CDR2 SYDVKM. The CDR3 sequence: CASSTRQGQETQYF. CDR3 coding DNA: TGTGCCAGCAGTACGCGACAGGGCCAAGAGACCCAGTACTTC.

The rearrangement links TRBV7-2 to TRBJ2-2; no firm D call. Trimming removed 2 bases at V and 7 bases at J, with 8 bases between. There are 13 residues in the CDR3. Germline values: CDR1 SGHTA, CDR2 FQGNSA. The CDR3 region has the DNA TGTGCCAGCAGCTTATCCTGGCTCGGGGAGCTGTTTTTT. Protein product: CASSLSWLGELFF.

Comments on this clone: Other nucleotide sequences from this sample produce the same CDR3. The rearrangement joins TRBV2 to TRBJ2-7, with D uncertain. CDR1 is SNHLY, CDR2 FYNNEI, per germline. Trimming stripped 7 bases from V and 0 bases from J, with 4 bases between. The CDR3 length is 11 residues. The CDR3: CASKGSYEQYF. The CDR3, as DNA: TGTGCCAGCAAGGGCTCCTACGAGCAGTACTTC.

As to this clone: Different DNA sequences within this sample yield the same CDR3. This chain connects TRBV10-1 to TRBJ1-2; D unclear. Trimming stripped 0 bases from V and 0 bases from J, with 8 bases between. The CDR3 loop spans 15 amino acids. Germline assignment: CDR1 WNHNN and CDR2 SYGVQD (reference sequence). The CDR3 reads CASSESLGSNYGYTF. Written as DNA, the CDR3 is TGCGCCAGCAGTGAGTCACTGGGATCTAACTATGGCTACACCTTC.

The rearrangement uses TRBV7-9 and TRBJ2-7, with D possibly being TRBD1 (6 bases). The CDR3 extends over 15 amino acids. Trimming removed 1 base from V and 2 bases from J, with 12 bases in between. The germline V gene has CDR1 SEHNR and CDR2 FQNEAQ (reference sequence). The CDR3 DNA follows: TGTGCCAGCAGCTTAGGGACAGCACTTACCTACGAGCAGTACTTC. This encodes CASSLGTALTYEQYF.

This chain connects TRBV15 to TRBJ2-6; D unclear. Trimming stripped 0 bases from V and 0 bases from J, with 21 bases between. The CDR3 loop spans 21 amino acids. Germline V gene lookup returns CDR1 LNHNV and CDR2 YYDKDF (reference sequence). The CDR3 here is CATSRDVWGSYLVSGANVLTF. The CDR3 nucleotides read TGTGCCACCAGCAGAGATGTGTGGGGAAGTTATCTTGTCTCTGGGGCCAACGTCCTGACTTTC.

The chain has TRBV18 and TRBJ1-3; maybe TRBD1 (5 bases). The CDR3 consists of 15 residues. V lost 6 bases to trimming and J lost 0 bases, with 12 bases between them. Germline V gene lookup returns CDR1 KGHSH and CDR2 LQKENI. The CDR3 loop is CASSSGPSSGNTIYF. The CDR3 bases are TGTGCCAGCTCGTCGGGGCCGAGCTCTGGAAACACCATATATTTT.

This clone was detected many times. This sample also contains other DNA sequences that code for the same CDR3. The CDR3 nucleotides read TGTGCCAGCAGTTTTGTGGGTCAGCCCCAGCATTTT. It codes for CASSFVGQPQHF. V gene TRBV27 combines with J gene TRBJ1-5; no clear D. Germline CDR1 reads MNHEY; CDR2 reads SMNVEV (reference sequence). The CDR3 extends over 12 amino acids. V dropped 3 bases and J dropped 6 bases, with 6 bases sitting between them.

The chain links TRBV19 to TRBJ2-3; 10 nucleotides line up with TRBD2. CDR3 length: 15 amino acids. V trimming: 5 bases; J trimming: 1 base; junction bases outside the gene matches: 3. CDR1 is LNHDA and CDR2 is SQIVND in the germline V gene (reference sequence). CDR3 region: CASSHLAGGTDTQYF. In DNA form, the CDR3 reads TGTGCCAGTAGTCACCTAGCGGGAGGCACAGATACGCAGTATTTT.

The CDR3 reads CASSTHTHTEAFF. CDR3 nucleotide sequence: TGTGCCAGCAGTACCCACACGCACACTGAAGCTTTCTTT. The rearrangement links TRBV27 to TRBJ1-1; D uncertain. The germline V and J ends were trimmed by 5 bases and 3 bases, with 10 bases remaining between them. The CDR3 runs to 13 residues. Per the germline V gene, CDR1 is MNHEY and CDR2 is SMNVEV (reference sequence).

The chain joins TRBV5-4 to TRBJ2-7; a possible D gene is TRBD1 (7 bases). This CDR3 region has 14 residues. Germline CDR1 SGHNT, CDR2 YYREEE (reference sequence). Trimming removed 0 bases at V and 5 bases at J, with 12 bases between. CDR3 protein: CASSLVGRGDEQYF. DNA of the CDR3: TGTGCCAGCAGCTTGGTTGGCAGGGGGGACGAGCAGTACTTC.

This clone has just a few counts. CDR3 sequence (DNA): TGCAGCGTGCAACAGGGGGCCTACGAGCAGTACTTC. Amino acid sequence: CSVQQGAYEQYF. V and J are TRBV29-1 and TRBJ2-7; 8 bases match TRBD1. The CDR3 totals 12 residues. Losses at the gene ends were 6 bases for V and 2 bases for J; bases not matched to a gene: 3. Germline values: CDR1 SQVTM, CDR2 ANQGSEA.

This clone was recorded only once. The gene calls are TRBV5-6 and TRBJ1-1; unclear D gene. This CDR3 comprises 12 residues. The germline CDR1 and CDR2 sequences are SGHDT and YYEEEE. V was pared by 3 bases and J by 4 bases, with 7 bases between. CDR3 residues: CASSSRFTEAFF. The CDR3 bases are TGTGCCAGCAGCTCCAGATTCACTGAAGCTTTCTTT.

V gene TRBV5-1 combines with J gene TRBJ1-2; D is possibly TRBD1 (6 bases). From germline, CDR1 is SGHRS and CDR2 YFSETQ. The CDR3 has 15 amino acids. V was clipped by 0 bases and J by 5 bases, with 14 bases between them. The CDR3 loop is CASSLEDGGNYGYTF. DNA of the CDR3: TGCGCCAGCAGCTTGGAAGATGGGGGCAATTATGGCTACACCTTC.

This chain joins TRBV9 and TRBJ2-1; TRBD2 matches 10 bases. CDR3 length: 15 amino acids. CDR1 and CDR2 (germline): SGDLS, YYNGEE. V shed 4 bases, J shed 6 bases, and the junction held 7 bases outside the gene matches. DNA for the CDR3: TGTGCCAGCAGCTTAAAGCGGGAGGGACTCAATGAGCAGTTCTTC. Its protein product is CASSLKREGLNEQFF.

For the CDR3, the DNA is TGTGCCAGCAGCTTAGCTGGAACAGGGGGCTCTGGGGCCAACGTCCTGACTTTC. Amino acid sequence: CASSLAGTGGSGANVLTF. This chain uses TRBV7-9 with TRBJ2-6, with 8 bases lining up with TRBD1. The J segment lost 0 bases and the V segment lost 0 bases, leaving 4 bases of the junction unmatched. This CDR3 has 18 residues. CDR1 is SEHNR, CDR2 FQNEAQ, per germline (reference sequence).

V is TRBV9 and J is TRBJ2-5, with TRBD2 matching over 8 bases. Trimming at V came to 3 bases and at J to 11 bases, leaving 12 bases not matched to a gene. In germline, CDR1 is SGDLS, CDR2 YYNGEE. The CDR3 consists of 14 residues. The CDR3, as DNA: TGTGCCAGCAGCGAGGGACTAGTCGGATTCTCTCAGTACTTC. Its protein product is CASSEGLVGFSQYF.

V and J are TRBV5-1 and TRBJ2-2; 7 nucleotides agree with TRBD1. J was trimmed by 6 bases and V by 0 bases; bases with no gene match: 2. Germline CDR1 reads SGHRS; CDR2 reads YFSETQ. The CDR3 has 14 amino acids. Written as DNA, the CDR3 is TGCGCCAGCAGCTTGGGAGGGGGCGCCGGGGAGCTGTTTTTT. It specifies CASSLGGGAGELFF.